The 9 T cell receptor beta chains in this list originate from one sample, sequenced in a study of blood T cell repertoires in COVID-19. Clones were sequenced by immunoSEQ multiplex PCR, and TCRdb holds only the in-frame ones, with some missing. Of some 240,000 clones in the sample, about 93% were seen once. Sequenced material: peripheral blood. Source of these receptors: a man aged 60 to 69 with COVID-19, enrolled during active disease.

This chain connects TRBV29-1 to TRBJ2-2, with TRBD1 identical over 10 bases. The CDR3 spans 17 residues. The ends lost 7 bases at V and 4 bases at J; junction bases unmatched: 15. Germline CDR1 is SQVTM and CDR2 is ANQGSEA. The CDR3 region is CSACPGTGVGGTGELFF. The DNA of the CDR3 is TGCAGCGCCTGTCCCGGGACAGGGGTCGGGGGCACCGGGGAGCTGTTTTTT.

The chain couples TRBV6-4 to TRBJ2-2; D might be TRBD1 (7 bases). This CDR3 has 14 residues. Germline V lookup: CDR1 MRHNA, CDR2 SNTAGT. Trimming stripped 6 bases from V and 4 bases from J, with 12 bases between. The CDR3 sequence is CASSQGGGTGELFF. Written as DNA, the CDR3 is TGTGCCAGCAGCCAGGGGGGCGGCACCGGGGAGCTGTTTTTT.

The chain uses TRBV11-3 and TRBJ2-2; D is unclear. V lost 5 bases and J lost 0, with 7 bases in between. Germline values: CDR1 SGHNT, CDR2 YENEEA. This CDR3 has 14 residues. CDR3 loop: CASSLGSNTGELFF. The CDR3 coding sequence is TGTGCCAGCAGCCTCGGGTCGAACACCGGGGAGCTGTTTTTT.

J is TRBJ1-2 and V is TRBV2; 8 positions agree with TRBD1. V trimming: 4 bases; J trimming: 4 bases; junction bases outside the gene matches: 8. The V gene's germline CDR1 is SNHLY and CDR2 FYNNEI. The CDR3 extends over 15 amino acids. CDR3 loop: CASSAGTGRGYGYTF. CDR3 DNA: TGTGCCAGCAGTGCAGGGACAGGTCGAGGCTATGGCTACACCTTC.

The J gene is TRBJ2-1, the V gene TRBV3-1 (or the pseudogene TRBV3-2), with 7 bases lining up with TRBD2. V gave up 4 bases and J gave up 8 bases; unmatched junction bases: 11. CDR1 and CDR2 from the germline V gene are LGHDT and YNNKEL (reference sequence). The CDR3 consists of 15 residues. The CDR3 sequence: CASSLGTIPRDEQFF. CDR3 nucleotide sequence: TGTGCCAGCAGCCTTGGGACTATCCCGCGCGATGAGCAGTTCTTC.

The V gene is TRBV4-3, the J gene TRBJ2-2, with TRBD2 matching 12 bases. Germline CDR1 LGHNA, CDR2 YSLEER. This CDR3 has 18 amino acids. V dropped 0 bases and J dropped 4; count of bases not matched to a gene: 6. The CDR3 DNA reads TGCGCCAGCAGCCAAGAACTAGCGGGAGGATTCCTCACCGGGGAGCTGTTTTTT. Protein product: CASSQELAGGFLTGELFF.

The rearrangement uses TRBV28 and TRBJ2-7; no clear D. The CDR3 has 13 amino acids. V shed 6 bases and J shed 3 bases, with 12 bases lying between them. Germline CDR1 MDHEN, CDR2 SYDVKM. DNA for the CDR3: TGTGCCAGCAGCCAGACTCAGAGCTACGAGCAGTACTTC. The encoded protein is CASSQTQSYEQYF. Drawing the rest from reference TRBV28 and TRBJ2-7, the complete variable domain is DVKVTQSSRYLVKRTGEKVFLECVQDMDHENMFWYRQDPGLGLRLIYFSYDVKMKEKGDIPEGYSVSREKKERFSLILESASTNQTSMYLCASSQTQSYEQYFGPGTRLTVT.

This clone is a singleton in its sample. The V gene is TRBV15, the J gene TRBJ2-7; possibly TRBD1 for D (6 bases). Germline CDR1 and CDR2: LNHNV and YYDKDF (reference sequence). V gave up 6 bases and J gave up 0 bases, with 15 bases separating them. The CDR3 totals 15 residues. Here the CDR3 DNA reads TGTGCCACCAGGGAATCAGGGGTAGGCTCCTACGAGCAGTACTTC. It codes for CATRESGVGSYEQYF.

The rearrangement joins TRBV3-1 (or the pseudogene TRBV3-2) to TRBJ1-5; D gene unclear. Germline loops: CDR1 LGHDT, CDR2 YNNKEL (reference sequence). This CDR3 comprises 14 residues. Trimming took 1 base from V and 3 from J, leaving 7 bases between them. CDR3 nucleotide sequence: TGTGCCAGCAGCCAAGGGAGGTTCAATCAGCCCCAGCATTTT. Its protein is CASSQGRFNQPQHF.